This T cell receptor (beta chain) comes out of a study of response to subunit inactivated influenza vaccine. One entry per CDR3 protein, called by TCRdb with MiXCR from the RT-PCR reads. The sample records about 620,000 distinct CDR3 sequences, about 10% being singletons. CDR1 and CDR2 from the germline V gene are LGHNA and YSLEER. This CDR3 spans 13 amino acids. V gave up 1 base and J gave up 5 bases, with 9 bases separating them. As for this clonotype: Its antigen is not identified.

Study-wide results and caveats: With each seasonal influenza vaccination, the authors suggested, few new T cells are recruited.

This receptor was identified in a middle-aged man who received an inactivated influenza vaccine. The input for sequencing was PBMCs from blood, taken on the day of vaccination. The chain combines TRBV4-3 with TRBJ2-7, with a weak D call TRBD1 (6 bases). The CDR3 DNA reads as TGCGCCAGCAGCCAAGGCAGGGGAAACGAGCAGTACTTC. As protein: CASSQGRGNEQYF.